These T cell receptor beta chains were read from a single sample in a study of T cell responses to AZD1222 COVID-19 vaccine. Repertoires were generated with immunoSEQ multiplex PCR, while TCRdb's copy carries only in-frame clones and drops some. Counted here are some 110,000 clones, about 88% occurring once; the ten biggest clones make up roughly 4%. The sample here was peripheral blood, taken 28 days after the second AZD1222 dose. Every receptor here comes from an adult who received the AZD1222 COVID-19 vaccine. Both conserved end residues are part of each CDR3. The D gene is left open where the match is weak. Expanded clones are given a class, and other clones once, few, many or no size at all.

d_call	j_call	clone_size	v_call	cdr3_nt	cdr3_aa
NA	TRBJ2-3	NA	TRBV7-2	TGTGCCAGCAGCTTAGATCCAGGGGGGATAGATACGCAGTATTTT	CASSLDPGGIDTQYF
NA	TRBJ2-3	NA	TRBV6-5	TGTGCCAGCAGCCCGGAGGGAGATACGCAGTATTTT	CASSPEGDTQYF
NA	TRBJ1-2	NA	TRBV12-3/TRBV12-4	TGTGCCAGCAGTCCCCAGGGGATCTATGGCTACACCTTC	CASSPQGIYGYTF
NA	TRBJ1-2	NA	TRBV25-1	TGTGCCAGCCCTCGGGGGGGGAGTATACCCTTCTATGGCTACACCTTC	CASPRGGSIPFYGYTF
NA	TRBJ1-2	NA	TRBV27	TGTGCCACCTCGGGGGTCCCACTATATGGCTACACCTTC	CATSGVPLYGYTF
TRBD2	TRBJ2-5	NA	TRBV27	TGTGCCAGCAGGAGGACTAGCGGACAAGAGACCCAGTACTTC	CASRRTSGQETQYF
NA	TRBJ2-1	NA	TRBV7-2	TGTGCCAGCAGCTCACGCAGGAACAATGAGCAGTTCTTC	CASSSRRNNEQFF
NA	TRBJ1-3	NA	TRBV7-2	TGTGCCAGCAGCTTAGCAACAGATAGAAACACCATATATTTT	CASSLATDRNTIYF
TRBD1	TRBJ1-5	NA	TRBV19	TGTGCCAGTAGATTCAGGGGGCAGGGGCAGCCCCAGCATTTT	CASRFRGQGQPQHF
TRBD2	TRBJ2-2	NA	TRBV9	TGTGCCAGCAGCGTAGCTGGGGCTAGCGGAAACACCGGGGAGCTGTTTTTT	CASSVAGASGNTGELFF
NA	TRBJ2-7	few	TRBV20-1	TGCAGTGCTAGGATAAGAGAGCAGTACTTC	CSARIREQYF
NA	TRBJ1-4	few	TRBV6-6	TGTGCCAGCAGTTTTAGGGGCGAAGGTGAAAAACTGTTTTTT	CASSFRGEGEKLFF
TRBD2	TRBJ2-5	NA	TRBV18	TGTGCCAGCTCACCGGGGAGCGGGGGAACGGAGACCCAGTACTTC	CASSPGSGGTETQYF
TRBD1	TRBJ2-5	NA	TRBV29-1	TGCAGCGTTGAGTGGCGGGACAGGAAGAATCAAGAGACCCAGTACTTC	CSVEWRDRKNQETQYF